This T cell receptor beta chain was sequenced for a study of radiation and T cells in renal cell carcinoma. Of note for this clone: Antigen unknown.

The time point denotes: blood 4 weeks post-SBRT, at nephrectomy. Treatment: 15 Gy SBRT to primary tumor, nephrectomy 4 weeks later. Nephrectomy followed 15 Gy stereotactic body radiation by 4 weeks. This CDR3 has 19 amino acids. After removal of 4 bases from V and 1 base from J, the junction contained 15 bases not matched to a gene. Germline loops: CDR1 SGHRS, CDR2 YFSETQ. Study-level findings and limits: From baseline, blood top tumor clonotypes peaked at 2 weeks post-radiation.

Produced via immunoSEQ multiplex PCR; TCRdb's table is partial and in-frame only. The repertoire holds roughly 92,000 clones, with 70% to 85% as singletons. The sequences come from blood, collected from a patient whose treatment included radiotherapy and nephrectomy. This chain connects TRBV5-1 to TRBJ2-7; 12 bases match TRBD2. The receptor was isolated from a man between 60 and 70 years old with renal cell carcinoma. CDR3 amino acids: CASSTGLAGGLSTSYEQYF. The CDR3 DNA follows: TGCGCCAGCAGCACCGGTCTAGCGGGAGGGCTCTCAACTTCCTACGAGCAGTACTTC.